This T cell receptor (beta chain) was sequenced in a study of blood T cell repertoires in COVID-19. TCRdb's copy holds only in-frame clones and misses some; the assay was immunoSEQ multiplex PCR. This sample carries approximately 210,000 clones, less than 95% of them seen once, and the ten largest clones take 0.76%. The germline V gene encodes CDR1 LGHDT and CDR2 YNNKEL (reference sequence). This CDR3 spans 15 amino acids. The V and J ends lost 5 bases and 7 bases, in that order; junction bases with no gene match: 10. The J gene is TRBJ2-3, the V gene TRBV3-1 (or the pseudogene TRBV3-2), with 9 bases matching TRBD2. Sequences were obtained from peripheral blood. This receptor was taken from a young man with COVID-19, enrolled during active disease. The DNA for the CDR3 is TGTGCCAGCAGCTACGGGCGGGGGGGCGAAAATACGCAGTATTTT. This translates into CASSYGRGGENTQYF.